This paragraph covers one TCR beta chain sequence. Seattle patients were enrolled while actively infected and followed longitudinally. V trimming: 4 bases; J trimming: 4 bases; junction bases outside the gene matches: 2. From germline, CDR1 is SGHTA and CDR2 FQGNSA. The CDR3 length is 14 residues. The authors' processing: Amplifying reference gene primers gave estimates of nucleated cell counts. Profiled with immunoSEQ multiplex PCR; TCRdb holds only in-frame clones, not every one. From that table come the V and J calls and clone size; the DNA was used to work out D and trimming. Of 350,000 to 450,000 clones in the sample, about nine tenths are singletons; the top ten hold less than 2%. The data are from a study of blood T cell repertoires in COVID-19. About the research overall: Samples taken during acute and convalescent COVID-19 were collected in the United States, Italy and Spain. PBMCs, B-cell-depleted T cells, or T cells provided the cDNA or gDNA that made up the material.

The chain links TRBV7-2 to TRBJ2-7; 12 bases fit TRBD2. Sequenced input: peripheral blood. The sequence derives from a woman in her thirties or forties with COVID-19, enrolled during active disease. CDR3 region: CASSSGLAGYEQYF. In DNA, the CDR3 is TGTGCCAGCAGCTCGGGACTAGCGGGTTACGAGCAGTACTTC.